This section outlines one TCR beta chain sequence together with its context. The antigen is not known. TCRdb's copy holds only in-frame clones and misses some; the assay was immunoSEQ multiplex PCR. The top ten hold about 0.3% of the sample, which has roughly 140,000 clones, roughly 94% seen once. These data belong to a study of OX40 agonist ivuxolimab in advanced cancers. Overall study: Mean age approximately 55 years, range about 23 to 79; around 80% male. Points from the study as a whole: It was also the case that some nonresponders had low normalized T-cell clonal expansion.

The junction had 1 base not matched to a gene; V was cut back by 5 bases and J by 3 bases. Germline V gene data show CDR1 as SGHDN and CDR2 as FVKESK. This CDR3 is built from 12 residues. The sample in question was CD4+ or CD8+ T cells sorted from blood, obtained in a trial of the OX40 agonist ivuxolimab. This receptor was identified in an adult with an advanced solid tumor such as melanoma, head and neck, liver or kidney cancer. V gene TRBV14 combines with J gene TRBJ2-7; 7 bases line up with TRBD1. The CDR3, as DNA: TGTGCCAGCAGCGCAGGGGGCTACGAGCAGTACTTC. This gives the protein CASSAGGYEQYF.